Given below is one T cell receptor beta chain in context. Its antigen specificity is not known. Base quality data are lacking; no much larger clone is found one base away. The CDR3 runs 13 residues from the cysteine to the phenylalanine. Only the CDR3 region is kept as DNA, spanning 39 bases read in frame from base 1. Relative to germline, V is missing 6 bases and J is missing 4 bases, with 3 bases of the junction outside any gene match. The germline V gene encodes CDR1 ENHRY and CDR2 SYGVKD. Enrolling through a virtual design, the prospective study's participants ranged in age from roughly 18 to 95 years and lived across around 25 United States geographic areas. In the prospective study, cohorts were assigned on the basis of participant-reported clinical history obtained from a screening survey and a study questionnaire. Recovered participants in ImmuneRACE Cohort 3 were defined by two consecutive negative NP/OP PCR tests, clearance by a healthcare professional, or resolution of symptoms. In the prospective study, whole blood, serum and a nasopharyngeal or oropharyngeal swab were collected from each participant by mobile phlebotomists. Over a roughly 2-month period, participants in the prospective study had the option of providing additional blood draws and questionnaires. Before DNA extraction, blood samples from the prospective study were shipped at room temperature or frozen.

TCRbeta CDR3 regions were amplified from genomic DNA using the immunoSEQ Assay, a bias-controlled multiplex PCR. Regarding the original processing steps: Within the assay, amplification of reference gene primers was used to estimate how many nucleated cells each sample contained. To quantify the absolute abundance of each unique TCRbeta CDR3 rearrangement, sequence reads were collapsed and filtered. Productive Simpson clonality was computed per sample as the square root of Simpson's diversity index over productive rearrangements. Drawn from immuneACCESS, this table holds only the in-frame rearrangements with V and J called that TCRdb kept. Clones are partly lost; checked studies trace under half to an unresolved V gene and leave the rest unexplained. V, J and clone size are taken as reported in that table, and D and trimming were inferred from the DNA itself. This sample holds a few hundred thousand clones; 70% to 90% were observed only once. The leading ten clones occupy 4% to 4.5% of the sample.

The sample originates from a study of blood T cell repertoires in COVID-19 (TCRdb year 2020). At the level of the whole study: The collaborator samples originated in the United States, Italy and Spain and spanned the acute and convalescent phases of COVID-19. Sample metadata almost always included a de-identified subject ID, COVID-19 status, age in years and sex. Where available, HLA class I and class II types were taken from metadata supplied by the sample provider and were not determined by assay-based typing. The repertoires were released in a freely available public database meant as a resource for research on the immune response to SARS-CoV-2. The dataset comprised deeply sampled blood TCRbeta repertoires from subjects exposed to, actively infected with, or recovered from COVID-19. The prospective study material was composed of cDNA or gDNA derived from T cells, B-cell-depleted T cells, or PBMCs. The samples were drawn from two sources: the first 160 participants of the ongoing ImmuneRACE study, and over 950 subjects contributed by 6 global collaborators. Summary of the overall study and its limitations: The amount of clinical and demographic metadata varied by source and participant and was provided uncurated.

This TCR came from a woman younger than 45 who had recovered from COVID-19. This chain joins TRBV10-3 to TRBJ1-5, with 7 junctional bases fitting TRBD1. Sequenced sample: PBMCs or T cells enriched from blood (not recorded which). The CDR3 reads as follows: CAIRGTENQPQHF. Here is the DNA: TGTGCCATCAGGGGGACAGAGAATCAGCCCCAGCATTTT.